These T cell receptor beta chains were read from a single sample in a study of T cells in Graves' hyperthyroidism and ophthalmopathy. Using its own MiXCR run on the multiplex PCR reads, TCRdb lists one record per CDR3 protein. This sample has 200,000 to 250,000 distinct CDR3 sequences, with about 16% found just once. The sample comprised blood. All receptors derive from a woman aged 18-29 years with Graves' ophthalmopathy. The CDR3 runs from the conserved cysteine through the conserved F or W. The D gene is left open where the match is weak. Clone size is shown for a subset of rows, as once, few, many or a class of expanded clone.

V: TRBV28; size: few; J: TRBJ2-5; D: TRBD2; CDR3: CASSRRSGGASQYF; DNA: TGTGCCAGCAGTCGTCGTAGCGGGGGCGCATCCCAGTACTTC
V: TRBV19; size: many; J: TRBJ1-1; D: TRBD1; CDR3: CASSRPGDRRNTEAFF; DNA: TGTGCCAGTAGTAGGCCGGGGGACAGGAGGAACACTGAAGCTTTCTTT
V: TRBV5-5; size: many; J: TRBJ2-2; D: TRBD2; CDR3: CASSQWPLAGGESGELFF; DNA: TGTGCCAGCAGCCAATGGCCCCTAGCGGGGGGAGAGTCCGGGGAGCTGTTTTTT
V: TRBV6-2/TRBV6-3; size: many; J: TRBJ2-7; D: TRBD2; CDR3: CASSDLAGEYHEQYF; DNA: TGTGCCAGCAGTGATCTAGCGGGAGAGTACCACGAGCAGTACTTC
V: TRBV4-1; size: many; J: TRBJ2-1; D: -; CDR3: CASSERTGTSVGNEQFF; DNA: TGCGCCAGCAGCGAACGAACCGGGACTTCGGTGGGGAATGAGCAGTTCTTC
V: TRBV6-2/TRBV6-3; size: many; J: TRBJ2-7; D: -; CDR3: CASSWPGQGQTSVGYEQYF; DNA: TGTGCCAGCAGTTGGCCCGGACAGGGACAGACTAGCGTTGGGTACGAGCAGTACTTC
V: TRBV30; size: many; J: TRBJ1-2; D: -; CDR3: CAWNMYGYTF; DNA: TGTGCCTGGAATATGTATGGCTACACCTTC
V: TRBV5-1; size: many; J: TRBJ1-6; D: -; CDR3: CASSPQKIANSPLHF; DNA: TGCGCCAGCAGCCCACAGAAGATAGCTAATTCACCCCTCCACTTT
V: TRBV7-6; size: many; J: TRBJ2-1; D: TRBD1; CDR3: CASSLTGQVYNEQFF; DNA: TGTGCCAGCAGCTTAACGGGACAGGTCTACAATGAGCAGTTCTTC
V: TRBV18; size: many; J: TRBJ1-1; D: -; CDR3: CASSPMTGRGDTEAFF; DNA: TGTGCCAGCTCACCCATGACAGGTAGGGGCGACACTGAAGCTTTCTTT
V: TRBV5-1; size: many; J: TRBJ1-1; D: -; CDR3: CASSFLGQNTEAFF; DNA: TGCGCCAGCAGCTTCCTAGGGCAGAACACTGAAGCTTTCTTT
V: TRBV27; size: many; J: TRBJ1-2; D: -; CDR3: CASRPIDSSYGYTF; DNA: TGTGCCAGCAGGCCTATTGACAGTTCCTATGGCTACACCTTC
V: TRBV28; size: many; J: TRBJ2-3; D: TRBD2; CDR3: CASSLAGVSTDTQYF; DNA: TGTGCCAGCAGTTTAGCGGGGGTTAGCACAGATACGCAGTATTTT
V: TRBV11-3; size: many; J: TRBJ2-1; D: -; CDR3: CASSLGFVQGGDEQFF; DNA: TGTGCCAGCAGCTTAGGCTTCGTGCAGGGTGGGGATGAGCAGTTCTTC
V: TRBV5-6; size: -; J: TRBJ2-7; D: TRBD1; CDR3: CASRAGQGYEQYF; DNA: TGTGCCAGCAGGGCTGGACAGGGCTACGAGCAGTACTTC
V: TRBV7-2; size: many; J: TRBJ1-1; D: -; CDR3: CASSQVREGAFF; DNA: TGTGCCAGCAGTCAAGTCAGGGAGGGAGCTTTCTTT
V: TRBV7-2; size: many; J: TRBJ2-3; D: TRBD1; CDR3: CASSSGTGVGPDTQYF; DNA: TGTGCCAGCAGCTCCGGGACAGGGGTGGGCCCAGATACGCAGTATTTT
V: TRBV7-9; size: -; J: TRBJ2-2; D: -; CDR3: CASSFGGRGAGELFF; DNA: TGTGCCAGCAGCTTTGGTGGAAGAGGAGCCGGGGAGCTGTTTTTT
V: TRBV20-1; size: many; J: TRBJ1-2; D: TRBD1; CDR3: CSASTGTANYGYTF; DNA: TGCAGTGCGTCTACCGGGACAGCTAACTATGGCTACACCTTC
V: TRBV5-1; size: many; J: TRBJ2-1; D: TRBD2; CDR3: CASSSGGWGRDPHNEQFF; DNA: TGCGCCAGCAGCTCCGGGGGGTGGGGACGCGACCCTCACAATGAGCAGTTCTTC
V: TRBV28; size: many; J: TRBJ1-5; D: -; CDR3: CASSLRQTHQPQHF; DNA: TGTGCCAGCAGTCTTAGACAGACCCATCAGCCCCAGCATTTT
V: TRBV29-1; size: -; J: TRBJ2-7; D: -; CDR3: CSVAGALSYEQYF; DNA: TGCAGCGTTGCGGGGGCCCTTTCCTACGAGCAGTACTTC
V: TRBV4-1; size: -; J: TRBJ1-6; D: -; CDR3: CASRVPGRANSPLHF; DNA: TGCGCCAGCAGGGTTCCGGGACGGGCTAATTCACCCCTCCACTTT
V: TRBV7-9; size: many; J: TRBJ1-1; D: -; CDR3: CASSSRGDTEAFF; DNA: TGTGCCAGCAGCTCGAGAGGAGACACTGAAGCTTTCTTT
V: TRBV27; size: many; J: TRBJ1-4; D: TRBD1; CDR3: CASSFGGQSNEKLFF; DNA: TGTGCCAGCAGTTTTGGGGGACAGAGCAATGAAAAACTGTTTTTT
V: TRBV5-1; size: many; J: TRBJ1-1; D: -; CDR3: CASSLTGSNTEAFF; DNA: TGCGCCAGCAGCTTAACAGGATCAAACACTGAAGCTTTCTTT
V: TRBV12-3/TRBV12-4; size: few; J: TRBJ2-2; D: TRBD2; CDR3: CASSSTSGGNTGELFF; DNA: TGTGCCAGCAGTTCGACTAGCGGGGGGAACACCGGGGAGCTGTTTTTT
V: TRBV20-1; size: many; J: TRBJ1-1; D: TRBD1; CDR3: CSARDPGGAEGTEAFF; DNA: TGCAGTGCTAGAGACCCAGGGGGCGCGGAGGGCACTGAAGCTTTCTTT
V: TRBV27; size: many; J: TRBJ2-7; D: -; CDR3: CASSPDRNSYEQYF; DNA: TGTGCCAGCAGCCCCGACCGGAACTCCTACGAGCAGTACTTC
V: TRBV20-1; size: few; J: TRBJ1-2; D: -; CDR3: CSASPEGGLSRGYTF; DNA: TGCAGTGCTAGCCCGGAGGGGGGCTTAAGTCGTGGCTACACCTTC
V: TRBV7-8; size: many; J: TRBJ2-1; D: -; CDR3: CASSRPMGAGEQFF; DNA: TGTGCCAGCAGTCGACCGATGGGGGCCGGTGAGCAGTTCTTC
V: TRBV6-1; size: many; J: TRBJ2-3; D: TRBD2; CDR3: CASSYTSALAATFTDTQYF; DNA: TGTGCCAGCAGTTACACCTCCGCACTAGCGGCGACTTTCACAGATACGCAGTATTTT
V: TRBV7-8; size: many; J: TRBJ1-2; D: -; CDR3: CASSPNDGNYGYTF; DNA: TGTGCCAGCAGCCCGAACGACGGTAACTATGGCTACACCTTC
V: TRBV10-3; size: few; J: TRBJ2-2; D: -; CDR3: CAISESASGELFF; DNA: TGTGCCATCAGTGAGTCAGCGAGCGGGGAGCTGTTTTTT
V: TRBV28; size: many; J: TRBJ2-7; D: -; CDR3: CASRGDAVYEQYF; DNA: TGTGCCAGCCGCGGGGACGCAGTGTACGAGCAGTACTTC
V: TRBV5-5; size: -; J: TRBJ1-6; D: -; CDR3: CASSFQGMSNSPLHF; DNA: TGTGCCAGCAGCTTTCAGGGTATGAGTAATTCACCCCTCCACTTT
V: TRBV20-1; size: -; J: TRBJ2-7; D: TRBD1; CDR3: CSARAMGTGGYEQYF; DNA: TGCAGTGCTAGAGCCATGGGGACAGGGGGCTACGAGCAGTACTTC
V: TRBV20-1; size: many; J: TRBJ2-1; D: TRBD1; CDR3: CSASETPGQVEFF; DNA: TGCAGTGCTAGTGAAACCCCGGGACAGGTGGAGTTCTTC
V: TRBV20-1; size: many; J: TRBJ2-5; D: -; CDR3: CSARDLTGQEYF; DNA: TGCAGTGCTAGAGATCTAACGGGACAAGAGTACTTC
V: TRBV7-3; size: -; J: TRBJ2-2; D: -; CDR3: CASSLNAVAGELFF; DNA: TGTGCCAGCAGCTTAAATGCCGTAGCCGGGGAGCTGTTTTTT
V: TRBV6-2/TRBV6-3; size: many; J: TRBJ2-7; D: -; CDR3: CASSYIRTHPYEQYF; DNA: TGTGCCAGCAGTTACATACGGACACACCCCTACGAGCAGTACTTC
V: TRBV3-1; size: many; J: TRBJ2-3; D: TRBD2; CDR3: CASSQGLAGTDTQYF; DNA: TGTGCCAGCAGCCAGGGACTAGCGGGGACAGATACGCAGTATTTT
V: TRBV28; size: many; J: TRBJ2-4; D: -; CDR3: CASSFELIPIAKNIQYF; DNA: TGTGCCAGCAGTTTTGAACTCATACCGATAGCCAAAAACATTCAGTACTTC
V: TRBV12-3/TRBV12-4; size: many; J: TRBJ1-2; D: TRBD1; CDR3: CASHGGDRGVPLNYGYTF; DNA: TGTGCCAGCCATGGGGGAGACAGGGGCGTACCCTTAAACTATGGCTACACCTTC
V: TRBV11-3; size: many; J: TRBJ1-1; D: TRBD1; CDR3: CASSFGQGNTEAFF; DNA: TGTGCCAGCAGCTTTGGACAGGGGAACACTGAAGCTTTCTTT
V: TRBV3-1; size: many; J: TRBJ1-2; D: -; CDR3: CASSQGRNYGYTF; DNA: TGTGCCAGCAGCCAGGGCAGGAACTATGGCTACACCTTC
V: TRBV28; size: few; J: TRBJ1-6; D: TRBD1; CDR3: CASSPSDRKRSPPHF; DNA: TGTGCCAGCAGTCCATCGGACAGGAAGCGCTCACCCCCCCACTTT
V: TRBV28; size: few; J: TRBJ2-7; D: TRBD2; CDR3: CASSFFGRGTSGNSYEQYF; DNA: TGTGCCAGCAGTTTTTTTGGACGGGGGACTAGCGGAAACTCCTACGAGCAGTACTTC
V: TRBV11-3; size: -; J: TRBJ2-2; D: -; CDR3: CASSLEAANFGELFF; DNA: TGTGCCAGCAGCTTAGAGGCAGCGAATTTCGGGGAGCTGTTTTTT
V: TRBV19; size: many; J: TRBJ1-1; D: -; CDR3: CASSIDFALSEAFF; DNA: TGTGCCAGTAGTATAGATTTTGCCCTTTCAGAAGCTTTCTTT
V: TRBV5-6; size: many; J: TRBJ1-1; D: -; CDR3: CASSSLTAQVHGVGTEAFF; DNA: TGTGCCAGCAGCTCACTTACGGCCCAGGTACATGGGGTGGGAACTGAAGCTTTCTTT
V: TRBV6-1; size: many; J: TRBJ1-1; D: -; CDR3: CASSGFGNTEAFF; DNA: TGTGCCAGCAGTGGGTTTGGGAACACTGAAGCTTTCTTT
V: TRBV3-1; size: many; J: TRBJ1-1; D: -; CDR3: CASSQGGSRVTEAFF; DNA: TGTGCCAGCAGCCAAGGAGGGAGCAGGGTCACTGAAGCTTTCTTT
V: TRBV11-2; size: many; J: TRBJ2-7; D: TRBD1; CDR3: CASSLPGQSSYEQYF; DNA: TGTGCCAGCAGCTTACCGGGACAGAGTTCCTACGAGCAGTACTTC
V: TRBV19; size: few; J: TRBJ2-7; D: TRBD1; CDR3: CASSTKGQGPPFSYEQYF; DNA: TGTGCCAGTAGTACAAAGGGACAGGGGCCCCCTTTCTCCTACGAGCAGTACTTC
V: TRBV19; size: many; J: TRBJ2-1; D: TRBD1; CDR3: CASGTGIYNEQFF; DNA: TGTGCCAGCGGGACAGGGATTTACAATGAGCAGTTCTTC
V: TRBV20-1; size: many; J: TRBJ2-7; D: -; CDR3: CSAPTRVVRGSYEQYF; DNA: TGCAGTGCTCCAACTCGAGTTGTAAGGGGATCCTACGAGCAGTACTTC
V: TRBV6-5; size: many; J: TRBJ2-7; D: -; CDR3: CASSYSSEGGLNEQYF; DNA: TGTGCCAGCAGTTACTCAAGTGAGGGGGGCCTCAACGAGCAGTACTTC